The clone carrying this T cell receptor (beta chain) was seen only a few times. What it binds is not known. These data are taken from a study of CD8 T cells in ankylosing spondylitis. Unmatched junction bases numbered 6, after V lost 8 bases and J lost 2 bases. Germline V CDR1 and CDR2: MDHEN, SYDVKM. The CDR3 runs 14 residues. Findings of the study overall: The clones that were linked to disease were reported to be significantly enriched in matched synovial fluid samples from ankylosing spondylitis patients. CD8+ cells made up the disease-linked clones, which were relatively rare in peripheral blood. Previously reported in reactive arthritis synovial fluid and blood were some of the motif variants.

5'-RACE, quantitative and with molecular barcodes, yielded the TCR beta libraries. TCRdb used MiXCR to reprocess the 5' RACE reads, holding one entry per CDR3 protein. The table includes about 36,000 distinct CDR3 sequences, roughly 11% detected once. The chain combines TRBV28 with TRBJ2-3; the match to TRBD2 covers 8 bases. The specimen sequenced was synovial fluid, either unsorted or a sorted T cell fraction (not recorded which). The source is a male donor with ankylosing spondylitis. The CDR3 here is CASRRGGHTDTQYF. The CDR3, as DNA: TGTGCCAGCCGCCGGGGGGGACACACAGATACGCAGTATTTT.